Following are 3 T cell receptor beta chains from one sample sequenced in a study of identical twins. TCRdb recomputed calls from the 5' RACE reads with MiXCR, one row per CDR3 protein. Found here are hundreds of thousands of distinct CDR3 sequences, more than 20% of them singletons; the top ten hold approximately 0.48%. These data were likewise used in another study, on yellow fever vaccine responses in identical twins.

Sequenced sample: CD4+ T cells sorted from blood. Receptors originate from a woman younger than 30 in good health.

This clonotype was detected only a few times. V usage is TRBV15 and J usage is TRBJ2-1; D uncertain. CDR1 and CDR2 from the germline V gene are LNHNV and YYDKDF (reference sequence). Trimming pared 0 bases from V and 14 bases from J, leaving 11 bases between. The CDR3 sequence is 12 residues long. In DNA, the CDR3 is TGTGCCACCAGCAGAGATACCGAAGGGAAGTTCTTC. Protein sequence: CATSRDTEGKFF.

CDR3: CASSPLGTGIAGELFF. The CDR3 nucleotides read TGTGCCAGCAGTCCTTTGGGGACAGGGATCGCCGGGGAGCTGTTTTTT. The rearrangement links TRBV28 to TRBJ2-2; 9 bases are shared with TRBD1. CDR3 length equals 16 residues. The ends lost 5 bases at V and 6 bases at J; junction bases unmatched: 10. Germline V gives CDR1 MDHEN, CDR2 SYDVKM.

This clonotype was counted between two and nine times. CDR3 nucleotide sequence: TGCGCCAGCTCTAGCGGGAGCGGAGAGACCCAGTACTTC. It is translated as CASSSGSGETQYF. The chain joins TRBV5-1 to TRBJ2-5, with TRBD2 matching over 10 bases. The CDR3 runs to 13 residues. Germline V gene data show CDR1 as SGHRS and CDR2 as YFSETQ. V shed 7 bases, J shed 4 bases, and the junction held 4 bases outside the gene matches.